These T cell receptor beta chains were read from a single sample in a study of T cell responses to AZD1222 COVID-19 vaccine. Repertoires were generated with immunoSEQ multiplex PCR, while TCRdb's copy carries only in-frame clones and drops some. The data show fewer than 80,000 clones, with 88% seen just once and 9% to 10% held by the top ten. The specimen comprised peripheral blood, sampled 28 days after the second dose of the MenACWY control vaccine. The receptors stem from an adult who received the MenACWY meningococcal vaccine as a control. CDR3s include the opening cysteine and the closing phenylalanine or tryptophan.

V: TRBV30
CDR3: CAWSEGARGANQPQHF

V: TRBV2
CDR3: CASSEMGVANTGELFF

V: TRBV7-3
CDR3: CASSRTGVSTDTQYF

V: TRBV4-2
CDR3: CASSHTGNEQFF

V: TRBV28
CDR3: CASSRPGTGEGAGQYF

V: TRBV6-5
CDR3: CASSYSGNAEAFF

V: TRBV18
CDR3: CASSLQGADSPLHF

V: TRBV6-1
CDR3: CASSEGRGIGQGLSGNTIYF

V: TRBV28
CDR3: CASTSQGGVAFF

V: TRBV6-5
CDR3: CATDLRQGYNSPLHF

V: TRBV3-1/TRBV3-2
CDR3: CASSLPPGQGLNSPLHF

V: TRBV6-5
CDR3: CASSYYGTGGKSGYTF

V: TRBV21-1
CDR3: CASSFHGSTNEKLFF

V: TRBV6-5
CDR3: CASSRLGMNTEAFF

V: TRBV6-4
CDR3: CASRPVGADQETQYF

V: TRBV5-8
CDR3: CASSLAAGGSGSTDTQYF

V: TRBV24-1
CDR3: CATSDPSETQYF

V: TRBV3-1/TRBV3-2
CDR3: CATGRTNTEAFF

V: TRBV11-2
CDR3: CASSREGGETQYF

V: TRBV15
CDR3: CATSRAGTSPLHF

V: TRBV7-9
CDR3: CASSLFARASGRKETQYF

V: TRBV18
CDR3: CASSPQGLYNQPQHF

V: TRBV27
CDR3: CASSPTWGKLFF

V: TRBV7-2
CDR3: CASSLAGLNNEQFF